This is a list of T cell receptor beta chains from one sample in a study of blood T cell repertoires in COVID-19. Sequencing used immunoSEQ multiplex PCR; TCRdb keeps in-frame clones, though not all of them. The data contain 150,000 to 200,000 clones, around 84% of them seen just once; the ten biggest clones take up 4.5% to 7.5%. The sample consisted of PBMCs or T cells enriched from blood (not recorded which). The receptors stem from a middle-aged man who had recovered from COVID-19. CDR3s include the opening cysteine and the closing phenylalanine or tryptophan. A D gene is named only where the DNA matches it firmly. Size is omitted from some rows. Given values are once, few, many or a class for expanded clones.

DNA: TGTGCCAGCGTCCCCAAAGCGGGCAACAACTACGAGCAGTACTTC
CDR3: CASVPKAGNNYEQYF
size: few
J: TRBJ2-7
V: TRBV7-6
D: .

DNA: TGTGCCAGCAGCCAAGATTTTGGGCGTGGAGCTTTCTTT
CDR3: CASSQDFGRGAFF
size: once
J: TRBJ1-1
V: TRBV14
D: .

DNA: TGTGCCAGCAGCTTCCCCCCCTTAAGGGGCACTAATGAAAAACTGTTTTTT
CDR3: CASSFPPLRGTNEKLFF
size: .
J: TRBJ1-4
V: TRBV7-8
D: .

DNA: TGTGCCAGCAGCTTTGGAGGGCCTGGGGCCAACGTCCTGACTTTC
CDR3: CASSFGGPGANVLTF
size: .
J: TRBJ2-6
V: TRBV12-1
D: .

DNA: TGTGCCAGCAGCTTGGTGCAGGGTTCTAACACTGAAGCTTTCTTT
CDR3: CASSLVQGSNTEAFF
size: once
J: TRBJ1-1
V: TRBV5-4
D: .

DNA: TGCGCCAGCAGCTTGGAGTTCAGCGGGGGGGCTGTTGGCAATGAGCAGTTCTTC
CDR3: CASSLEFSGGAVGNEQFF
size: .
J: TRBJ2-1
V: TRBV5-1
D: TRBD2

DNA: TGTGCCAGCAGCCGAGGGGGAGTAGACGGAAACACCATATATTTT
CDR3: CASSRGGVDGNTIYF
size: few
J: TRBJ1-3
V: TRBV7-8
D: .

DNA: TGTGCCACCAGCCCCAGGGCACCCTCTGGAAACACCATATATTTT
CDR3: CATSPRAPSGNTIYF
size: .
J: TRBJ1-3
V: TRBV15
D: .

DNA: TGTGCCAGCAGCTTCACGGTCCCCCCAGATACGCAGTATTTT
CDR3: CASSFTVPPDTQYF
size: .
J: TRBJ2-3
V: TRBV7-9
D: .

DNA: TGTGCCAGCAGCTTAGTGGCTAGCGATCCAAAGGGCTACACCTTC
CDR3: CASSLVASDPKGYTF
size: .
J: TRBJ1-2
V: TRBV7-9
D: .

DNA: TGTGCCAGCAGCTTGGCCGTCGGGACACCGTCCTACAATGAGCAGTTCTTC
CDR3: CASSLAVGTPSYNEQFF
size: .
J: TRBJ2-1
V: TRBV5-5
D: .

DNA: TGCGCCAGCAGCTTGGACAGGGAGGGCGGGGAGCTGTTTTTT
CDR3: CASSLDREGGELFF
size: .
J: TRBJ2-2
V: TRBV5-1
D: .

DNA: TGTGCCAGCAGCCGGACAGGACAGGGATCAGGGGCCAACGTCCTGACTTTC
CDR3: CASSRTGQGSGANVLTF
size: .
J: TRBJ2-6
V: TRBV7-6
D: TRBD1

DNA: TGCGCCAGCAGTGAGTCGGGGACAGGGAAAGCTTTCTTT
CDR3: CASSESGTGKAFF
size: .
J: TRBJ1-1
V: TRBV10-1
D: TRBD1

DNA: TGCGCCAGCAGCCAAGGAATAGCGGGGGGGCAGAGAGATACGCAGTATTTT
CDR3: CASSQGIAGGQRDTQYF
size: .
J: TRBJ2-3
V: TRBV4-1
D: TRBD2

DNA: TGCGCCAGCAGCCAAGATAGCGGGGGGTACGACACCGGGGAGCTGTTTTTT
CDR3: CASSQDSGGYDTGELFF
size: few
J: TRBJ2-2
V: TRBV4-1
D: TRBD2

DNA: TGTGCCAGTAGTATCGCGGGGGGGAACTATGGCTACACCTTC
CDR3: CASSIAGGNYGYTF
size: .
J: TRBJ1-2
V: TRBV19
D: .